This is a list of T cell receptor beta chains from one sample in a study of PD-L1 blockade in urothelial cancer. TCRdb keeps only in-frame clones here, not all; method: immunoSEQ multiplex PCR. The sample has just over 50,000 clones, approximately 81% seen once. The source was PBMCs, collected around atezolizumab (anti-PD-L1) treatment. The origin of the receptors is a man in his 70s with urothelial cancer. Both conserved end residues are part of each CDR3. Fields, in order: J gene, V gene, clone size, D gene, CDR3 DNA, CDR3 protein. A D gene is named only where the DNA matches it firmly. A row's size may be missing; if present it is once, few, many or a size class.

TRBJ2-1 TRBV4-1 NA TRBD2 TGCGCCAGCAGCCAAGATGTGGCGGGAGCCGACAATGAGCAGTTCTTC CASSQDVAGADNEQFF
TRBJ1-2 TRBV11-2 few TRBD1 TGTGCCAGCAGCTTAGAGTCCAGGGGGATTGGCTACACCTTC CASSLESRGIGYTF
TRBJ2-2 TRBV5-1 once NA TGCGCCAGCAGCTTGGAACAGTTAACCGGGGAGCTGTTTTTT CASSLEQLTGELFF
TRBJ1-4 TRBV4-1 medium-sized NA TGCGCCAGCTGTGCCGGGATTAACGGAGATGAAAAACTGTTTTTT CASCAGINGDEKLFF
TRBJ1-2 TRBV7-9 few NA TGTGCCAGCAGCTTAAAGGGAGGCGAAAGTGGCTACACCTTC CASSLKGGESGYTF
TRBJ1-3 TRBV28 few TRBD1 TGTGCCAGCAGTTTACTTGGGACAGGGGATGGAAACACCATATATTTT CASSLLGTGDGNTIYF
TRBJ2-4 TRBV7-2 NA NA TGTGCCAGCAGCCATAGAGGGGGAGAGGACATTCAGTACTTC CASSHRGGEDIQYF
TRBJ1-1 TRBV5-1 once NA TGCGCCAGCAGCTTGTCGTCAGGGTCGAACACTGAAGCTTTCTTT CASSLSSGSNTEAFF
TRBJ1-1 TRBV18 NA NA TGTGCCAGCTCACCACCTGGTCGGACTGAAGCTTTCTTT CASSPPGRTEAFF
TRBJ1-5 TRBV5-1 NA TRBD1 TGCGCCAGCAGTCTACTGGGACAGGGTAATCAGCCCCAGCATTTT CASSLLGQGNQPQHF
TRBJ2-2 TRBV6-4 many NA TGTGCCAGCAGTGACTCGACAGGCACCGGGGAGCTGTTTTTT CASSDSTGTGELFF
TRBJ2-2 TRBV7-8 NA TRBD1 TGTGCCAGCAGCTTTCGGGGGACAGGGAGGACGAACACCGGGGAGCTGTTTTTT CASSFRGTGRTNTGELFF
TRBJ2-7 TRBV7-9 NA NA TGTGCCAGCAGCTCCATAAGAACGGGACTCCCTTCCTACGAGCAGTACTTC CASSSIRTGLPSYEQYF
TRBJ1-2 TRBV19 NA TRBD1 TGTGCCACCTCTGACAGGGGGAGGGCTGACTATGGCTACACCTTC CATSDRGRADYGYTF
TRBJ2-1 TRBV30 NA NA TGTGCCTGCCTACCGGGCTCCTACAATGAGCAGTTCTTC CACLPGSYNEQFF
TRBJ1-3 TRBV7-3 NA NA TGTGCCAGCAGCCCGGGTCCTGGCAGTGGAAACACCATATATTTT CASSPGPGSGNTIYF
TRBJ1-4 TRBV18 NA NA TGTGCCAGCTCACTCTCGATGCCCGAACAGGGTGAAAAACTGTTTTTT CASSLSMPEQGEKLFF
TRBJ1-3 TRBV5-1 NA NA TGCGCCAGCAGTTACACCGGGACTGACTCTGGAAACACCATATATTTT CASSYTGTDSGNTIYF
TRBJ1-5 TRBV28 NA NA TGTGCCAGCAGTCCTACGACAGAGTATAGCAATCAGCCCCAGCATTTT CASSPTTEYSNQPQHF
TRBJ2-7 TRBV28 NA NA TGTGCCAGCAGTCTAACCGCGCCCAAGGGGGAGCAGTACTTC CASSLTAPKGEQYF
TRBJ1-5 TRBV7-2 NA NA TGTGCCAGCAGCACCGGGACATTTGGCAATCAGCCCCAGCATTTT CASSTGTFGNQPQHF
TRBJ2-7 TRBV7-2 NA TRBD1 TGTGCCAGCAGCCTGATACAGGGGGGAGAGCAGTACTTC CASSLIQGGEQYF
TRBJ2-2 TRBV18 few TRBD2 TGTGCCAGCTCACCACCAAGAGGGGATGTAGCGGGGGGCTCCGGGGAGCTGTTTTTT CASSPPRGDVAGGSGELFF
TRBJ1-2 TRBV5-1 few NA TGCGCCAGCAGCTTGTTCGCCACAGACTATGGCTACACCTTC CASSLFATDYGYTF
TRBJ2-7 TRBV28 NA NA TGTGCCAGCAGTTTTCTCCACGAGCAGTACTTC CASSFLHEQYF
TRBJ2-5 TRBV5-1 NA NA TGCGCCAGCAGCGCAGCAGGGTCAAAGGAGAGGACCCAGTACTTC CASSAAGSKERTQYF
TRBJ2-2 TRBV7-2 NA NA TGTGCCAGCAGCCCAAAGTCGGGGGGGGAGCTGTTTTTT CASSPKSGGELFF
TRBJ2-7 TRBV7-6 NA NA TGTGCCAGCAGCGCAAGAGGGGGTAGCTCCTACGAGCAGTACTTC CASSARGGSSYEQYF
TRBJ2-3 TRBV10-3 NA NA TGTGCCATCTCATTACTAGCTACAGATACGCAGTATTTT CAISLLATDTQYF
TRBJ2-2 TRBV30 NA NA TGTGCCTGGAGTGTACTTGGAGGGATCGCCGGGGAGCTGTTTTTT CAWSVLGGIAGELFF
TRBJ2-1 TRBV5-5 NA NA TGTGCCAGCAGCTTGAAGACTACCAGTATCCATGAGCAGTTCTTC CASSLKTTSIHEQFF
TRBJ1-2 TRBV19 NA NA TGTGCCAGTCGGGATAACTATGGCTACACCTTC CASRDNYGYTF
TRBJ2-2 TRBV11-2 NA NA TGTGCCAGCAGCTTAGGGAGAAACACCGGGGAGCTGTTTTTT CASSLGRNTGELFF
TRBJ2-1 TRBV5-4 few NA TGTGCCAGCAGTTCGAGACAGAATTACAATGAGCAGTTCTTC CASSSRQNYNEQFF
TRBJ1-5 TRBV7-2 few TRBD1 TGTGCCAGCAGCGCACCGGGACAGGGGAATCAGCCCCAGCATTTT CASSAPGQGNQPQHF
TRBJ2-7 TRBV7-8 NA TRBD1 TGTGCCAGCAGCTTAGCTAGACAGGGGGCCGGCGAGCAGTACTTC CASSLARQGAGEQYF
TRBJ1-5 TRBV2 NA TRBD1 TGTGCCGGATCAAGGACAGGGAAGAATCAGCCCCAGCATTTT CAGSRTGKNQPQHF
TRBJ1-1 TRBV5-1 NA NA TGCGCCAGCAGCTTGGACACCCAAGCGGGGACTGAAGCTTTCTTT CASSLDTQAGTEAFF
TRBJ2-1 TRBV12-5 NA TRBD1 TGTGCTAGTGGTTTGCTGCCGGGACAGGGTAAGAACAATGAGCAGTTCTTC CASGLLPGQGKNNEQFF
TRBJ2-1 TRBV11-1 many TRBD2 TGTGCCAGCAGCCTCAGGACTAGCGGGTATCCCTACAATGAGCAGTTCTTC CASSLRTSGYPYNEQFF
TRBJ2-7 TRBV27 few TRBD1 TGTGCCAGCAGTCAAATCCGGGACAGGGGTTTCTACGAGCAGTACTTC CASSQIRDRGFYEQYF
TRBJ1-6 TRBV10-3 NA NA TGTGCCATCAGTGAGGGGGCGAAAAGGTCCTATAATTCACCCCTCCACTTT CAISEGAKRSYNSPLHF
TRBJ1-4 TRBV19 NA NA TGTGCCAGTAGTATAGTCAGGGCAAATGAAAAACTGTTTTTT CASSIVRANEKLFF
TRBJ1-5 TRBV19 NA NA TGTGCCAGTAGTATCTCAGGGCGCGAGAATCAGCCCCAGCATTTT CASSISGRENQPQHF
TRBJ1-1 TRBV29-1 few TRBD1 TGCAGCGTAGACGGGACAGGGGGCACTGAAGCTTTCTTT CSVDGTGGTEAFF
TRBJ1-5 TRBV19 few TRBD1 TGTGCCAGTAGTGCAACAGGGGGTGTTAGCAATCAGCCCCAGCATTTT CASSATGGVSNQPQHF
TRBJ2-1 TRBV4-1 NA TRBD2 TGCGCCAGCAGCCAAGAAGAGACTAGCGGGGGGACCCCCTACAATGAGCAGTTCTTC CASSQEETSGGTPYNEQFF
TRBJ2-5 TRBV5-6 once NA TGTGCCAGCAGCCCCAGGGGGGCGGAGGAGACCCAGTACTTC CASSPRGAEETQYF
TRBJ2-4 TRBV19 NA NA TGTGCCAGTAGTATAGCTGCCAGGGCGGACATTCAGTACTTC CASSIAARADIQYF
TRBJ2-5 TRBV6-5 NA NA TGTGCCAGCAGGGGTACAGGGAAAGAGACCCAGTACTTC CASRGTGKETQYF
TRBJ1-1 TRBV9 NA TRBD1 TGTGCCAGCAGCCCCCAGACAGGGGGGACTGAAGCTTTCTTT CASSPQTGGTEAFF
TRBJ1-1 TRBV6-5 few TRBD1 TGTGCCAGCAGAGGACAGGGGGCTGGCGTCACTGAAGCTTTCTTT CASRGQGAGVTEAFF
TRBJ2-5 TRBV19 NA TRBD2 TGTGCCAGTAGTATAACGCTAGCGGGTATGCAAGAGACCCAGTACTTC CASSITLAGMQETQYF
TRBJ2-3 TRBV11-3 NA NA TGTGCCAGCACCGACCGGGCGGGACGGACAGATACGCAGTATTTT CASTDRAGRTDTQYF
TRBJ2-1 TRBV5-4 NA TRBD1 TGTGCCAGCAGACCCGGGACAGGGGGCCAGGGTGAGCAGTTCTTC CASRPGTGGQGEQFF
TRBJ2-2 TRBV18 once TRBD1 TGTGCCAGCTCACCAGTCCGACAGGGTGCCGGGGAGCTGTTTTTT CASSPVRQGAGELFF
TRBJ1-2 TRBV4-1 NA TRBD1 TGCGCCAGCAGCCAAGACTGGACAGGAGCTTCTAACTATGGCTACACCTTC CASSQDWTGASNYGYTF
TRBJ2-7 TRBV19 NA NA TGTGCCAGTAGTTTTGACCTGGGCCTGGGTGGGCAGTACTTC CASSFDLGLGGQYF
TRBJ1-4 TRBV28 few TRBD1 TGTGCCAGCAGTCCGATTACAGGGGGCAGTAATGAAAAACTGTTTTTT CASSPITGGSNEKLFF